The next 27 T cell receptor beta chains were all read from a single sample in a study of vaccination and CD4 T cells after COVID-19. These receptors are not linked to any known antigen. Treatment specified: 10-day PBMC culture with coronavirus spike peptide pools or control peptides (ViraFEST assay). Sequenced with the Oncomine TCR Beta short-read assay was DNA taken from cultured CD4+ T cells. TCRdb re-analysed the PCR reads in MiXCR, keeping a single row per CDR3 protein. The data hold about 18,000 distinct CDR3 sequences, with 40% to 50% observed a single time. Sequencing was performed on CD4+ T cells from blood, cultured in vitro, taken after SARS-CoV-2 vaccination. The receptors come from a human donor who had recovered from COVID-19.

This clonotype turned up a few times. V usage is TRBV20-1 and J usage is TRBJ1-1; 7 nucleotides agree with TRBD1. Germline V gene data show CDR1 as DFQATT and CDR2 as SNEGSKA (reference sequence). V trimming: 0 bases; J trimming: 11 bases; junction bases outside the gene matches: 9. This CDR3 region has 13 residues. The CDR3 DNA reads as TGCAGTGCTAGAGAGGGACCGGGACAGCTCGCTTTCTTT. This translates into CSAREGPGQLAFF.

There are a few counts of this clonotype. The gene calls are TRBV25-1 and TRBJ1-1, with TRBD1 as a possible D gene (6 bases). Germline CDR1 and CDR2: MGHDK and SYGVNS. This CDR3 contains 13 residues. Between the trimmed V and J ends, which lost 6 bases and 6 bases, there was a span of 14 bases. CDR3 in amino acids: CASSEIGGSEAFF. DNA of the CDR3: TGTGCCAGCAGCGAGATAGGGGGGTCTGAAGCTTTCTTT. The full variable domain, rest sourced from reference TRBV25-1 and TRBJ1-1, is EADIYQTPRYLVIGTGKKITLECSQTMGHDKMYWYQQDPGMELHLIHYSYGVNSTEKGDLSSESTVSRIRTEHFPLTLESARPSHTSQYLCASSEIGGSEAFFGQGTRLTVV.

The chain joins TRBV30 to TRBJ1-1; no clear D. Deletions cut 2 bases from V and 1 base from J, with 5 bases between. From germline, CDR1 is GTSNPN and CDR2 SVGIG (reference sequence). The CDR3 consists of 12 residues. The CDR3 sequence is CAWSTENTEAFF. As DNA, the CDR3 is TGTGCCTGGAGTACGGAGAACACTGAAGCTTTCTTT.

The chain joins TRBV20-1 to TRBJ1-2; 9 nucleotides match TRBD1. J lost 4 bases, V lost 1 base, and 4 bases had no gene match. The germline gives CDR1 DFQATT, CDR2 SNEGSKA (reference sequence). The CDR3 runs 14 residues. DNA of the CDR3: TGCAGTGCTAGAGGGGGGACAGGGTCCTATGGCTACACCTTC. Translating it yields CSARGGTGSYGYTF.

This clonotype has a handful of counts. The CDR3 loop reads CASSSGTGRGNEQFF. The CDR3 region has the DNA TGTGCCAGCAGCTCCGGGACAGGCCGCGGCAATGAGCAGTTCTTC. This rearrangement joins TRBV7-3 to TRBJ2-1, with 8 nucleotides matching TRBD1. This CDR3 is built from 15 residues. With 4 bases clipped from V and 6 bases from J, the junction kept 8 bases outside the gene matches. The germline gives CDR1 SGHTA, CDR2 FQGTGA.

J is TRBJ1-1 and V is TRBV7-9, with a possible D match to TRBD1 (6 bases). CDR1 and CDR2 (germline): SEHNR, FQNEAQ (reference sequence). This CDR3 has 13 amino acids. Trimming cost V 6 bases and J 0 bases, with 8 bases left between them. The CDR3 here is CASSQGMNTEAFF. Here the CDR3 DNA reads TGTGCCAGCAGTCAGGGGATGAACACTGAAGCTTTCTTT.

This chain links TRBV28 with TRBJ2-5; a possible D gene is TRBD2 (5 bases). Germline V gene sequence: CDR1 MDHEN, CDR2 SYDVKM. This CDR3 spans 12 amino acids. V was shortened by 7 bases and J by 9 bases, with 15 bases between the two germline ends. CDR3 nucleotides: TGTGCCAGCATGGCCGGGTTGGAGGCCCAGTACTTC. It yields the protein CASMAGLEAQYF.

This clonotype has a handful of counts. The CDR3 DNA reads as TGCAGTGCTAGACCCGGGTACAATGAGCAGTTCTTC. This encodes CSARPGYNEQFF. The chain uses TRBV20-1 and TRBJ2-1; D gene unclear. The CDR3 has 12 residues. Germline assignment: CDR1 DFQATT and CDR2 SNEGSKA (reference sequence). Trimming took off 2 bases at V and 4 bases at J, with 6 bases between the two ends.

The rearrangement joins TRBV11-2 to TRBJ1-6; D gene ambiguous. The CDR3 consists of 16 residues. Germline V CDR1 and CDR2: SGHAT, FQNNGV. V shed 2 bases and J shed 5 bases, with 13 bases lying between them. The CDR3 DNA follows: TGTGCCAGCAGCTTATATTCAGCGCAGGATAATTCACCCCTCCACTTT. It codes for CASSLYSAQDNSPLHF.

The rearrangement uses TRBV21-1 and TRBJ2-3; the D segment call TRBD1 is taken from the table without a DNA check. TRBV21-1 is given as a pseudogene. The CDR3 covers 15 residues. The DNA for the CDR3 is TGTGCCAGCAGCAATGGGGGGCGGGGATGGAATACGCAGTATTTT. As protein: CASSNGGRGWNTQYF.

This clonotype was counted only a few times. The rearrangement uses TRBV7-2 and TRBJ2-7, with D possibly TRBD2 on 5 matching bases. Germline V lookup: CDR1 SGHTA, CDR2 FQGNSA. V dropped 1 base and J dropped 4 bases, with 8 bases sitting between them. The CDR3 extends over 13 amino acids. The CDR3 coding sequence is TGTGCCAGCAGCTTAGTTCGCGGGTACGAGCAGTACTTC. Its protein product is CASSLVRGYEQYF.

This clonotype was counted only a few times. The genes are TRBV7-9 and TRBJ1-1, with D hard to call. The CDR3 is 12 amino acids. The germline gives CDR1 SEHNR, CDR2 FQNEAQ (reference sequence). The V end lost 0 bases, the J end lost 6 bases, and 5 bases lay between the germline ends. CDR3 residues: CASSLALPEAFF. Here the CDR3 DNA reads TGTGCCAGCAGCTTAGCGCTCCCTGAAGCTTTCTTT.

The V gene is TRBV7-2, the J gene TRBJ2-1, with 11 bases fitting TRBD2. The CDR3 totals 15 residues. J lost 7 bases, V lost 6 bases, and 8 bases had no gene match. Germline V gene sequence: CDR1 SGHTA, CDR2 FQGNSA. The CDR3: CASRRNSGGANEQFF. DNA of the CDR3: TGTGCCAGCAGACGAAATAGCGGGGGGGCTAATGAGCAGTTCTTC. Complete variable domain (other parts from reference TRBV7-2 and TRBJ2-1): GAGVSQSPSNKVTEKGKDVELRCDPISGHTALYWYRQSLGQGLEFLIYFQGNSAPDKSGLPSDRFSAERTGGSVSTLTIQRTQQEDSAVYLCASRRNSGGANEQFFGPGTRLTVL.

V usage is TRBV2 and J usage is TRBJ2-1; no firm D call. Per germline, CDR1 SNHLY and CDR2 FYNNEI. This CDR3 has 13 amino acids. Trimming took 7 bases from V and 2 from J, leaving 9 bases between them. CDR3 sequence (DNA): TGTGCCAGCAACGTGGCCCCCTACAATGAGCAGTTCTTC. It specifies CASNVAPYNEQFF.

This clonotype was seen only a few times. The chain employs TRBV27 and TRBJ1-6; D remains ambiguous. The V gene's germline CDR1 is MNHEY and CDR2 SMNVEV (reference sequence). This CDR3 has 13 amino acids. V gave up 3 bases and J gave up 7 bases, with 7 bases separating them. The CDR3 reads CASSFLGNSPLHF. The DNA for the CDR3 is TGTGCCAGCAGTTTTCTGGGGAATTCACCCCTCCACTTT.

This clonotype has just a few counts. CDR3 sequence reads: CATSWREGDTQYF. CDR3 DNA sequence: TGTGCCACCAGCTGGCGGGAGGGCGATACGCAGTATTTT. This chain links TRBV15 with TRBJ2-3; 9 bases are shared with TRBD2. CDR3 length: 13 residues. Germline V gene sequence: CDR1 LNHNV, CDR2 YYDKDF (reference sequence). The V segment lost 5 bases and the J segment 6 bases; nucleotides outside the gene matches: 3.

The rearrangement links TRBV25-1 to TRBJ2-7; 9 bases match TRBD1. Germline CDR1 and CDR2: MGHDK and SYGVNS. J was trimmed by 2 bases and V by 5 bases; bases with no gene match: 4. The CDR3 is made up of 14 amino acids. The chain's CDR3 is CASSWDRDPYEQYF. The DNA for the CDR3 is TGTGCCAGCAGTTGGGACAGGGACCCCTACGAGCAGTACTTC.

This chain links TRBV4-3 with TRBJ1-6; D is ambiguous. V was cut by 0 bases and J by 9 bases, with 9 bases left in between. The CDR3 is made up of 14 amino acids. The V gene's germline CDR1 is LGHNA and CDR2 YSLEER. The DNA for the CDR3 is TGCGCCAGCAGCCAAGAATGGGAGACTTCACCCCTCCACTTT. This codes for CASSQEWETSPLHF.

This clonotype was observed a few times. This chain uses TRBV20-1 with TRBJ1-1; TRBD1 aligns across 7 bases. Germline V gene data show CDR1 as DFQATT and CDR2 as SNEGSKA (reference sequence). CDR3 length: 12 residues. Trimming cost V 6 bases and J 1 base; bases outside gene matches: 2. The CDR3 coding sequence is TGCAGTGCAAACAGGGGGAACACTGAAGCTTTCTTT. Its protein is CSANRGNTEAFF.

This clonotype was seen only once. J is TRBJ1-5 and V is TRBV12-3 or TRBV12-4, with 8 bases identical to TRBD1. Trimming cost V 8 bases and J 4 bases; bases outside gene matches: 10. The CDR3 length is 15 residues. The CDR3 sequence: CASSSGQGGNQPQHF. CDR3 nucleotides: TGTGCCAGCTCTTCAGGACAGGGTGGGAATCAGCCCCAGCATTTT.

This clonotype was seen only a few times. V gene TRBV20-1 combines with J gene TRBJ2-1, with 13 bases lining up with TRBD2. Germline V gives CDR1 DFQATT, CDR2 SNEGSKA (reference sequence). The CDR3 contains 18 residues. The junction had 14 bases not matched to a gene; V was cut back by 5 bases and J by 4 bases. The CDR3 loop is CSAFPGLAGVGSYNEQFF. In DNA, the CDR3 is TGCAGTGCTTTCCCCGGACTAGCGGGAGTCGGGAGTTACAATGAGCAGTTCTTC.

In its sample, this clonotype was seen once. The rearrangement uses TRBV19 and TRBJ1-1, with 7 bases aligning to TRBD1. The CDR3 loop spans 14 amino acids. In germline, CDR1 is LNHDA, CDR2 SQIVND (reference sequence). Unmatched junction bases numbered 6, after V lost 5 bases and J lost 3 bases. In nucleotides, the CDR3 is TGTGCCAGTAGTCACAGGGGAGAGGACACTGAAGCTTTCTTT. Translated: CASSHRGEDTEAFF.

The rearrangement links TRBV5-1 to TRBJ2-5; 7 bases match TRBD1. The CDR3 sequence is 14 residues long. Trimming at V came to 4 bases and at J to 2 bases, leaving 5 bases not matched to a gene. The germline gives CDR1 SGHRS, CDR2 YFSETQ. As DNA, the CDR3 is TGCGCCAGCAGCCACAGGGGTCTTCAAGAGACCCAGTACTTC. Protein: CASSHRGLQETQYF.

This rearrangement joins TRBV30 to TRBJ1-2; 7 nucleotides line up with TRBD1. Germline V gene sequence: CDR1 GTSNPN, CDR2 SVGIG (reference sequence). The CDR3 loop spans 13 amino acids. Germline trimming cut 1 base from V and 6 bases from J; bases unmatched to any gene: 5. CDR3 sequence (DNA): TGTGCCTGGAGTGGAGGGGGCATGGATGGCTACACCTTC. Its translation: CAWSGGGMDGYTF.

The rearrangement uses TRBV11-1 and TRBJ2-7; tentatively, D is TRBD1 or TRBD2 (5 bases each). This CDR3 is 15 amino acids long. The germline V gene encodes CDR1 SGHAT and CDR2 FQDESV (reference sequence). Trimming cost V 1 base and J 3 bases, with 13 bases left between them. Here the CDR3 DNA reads TGTGCCAGCAGCTTAGAGGCAGGGAGTAACTACGAGCAGTACTTC. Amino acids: CASSLEAGSNYEQYF.

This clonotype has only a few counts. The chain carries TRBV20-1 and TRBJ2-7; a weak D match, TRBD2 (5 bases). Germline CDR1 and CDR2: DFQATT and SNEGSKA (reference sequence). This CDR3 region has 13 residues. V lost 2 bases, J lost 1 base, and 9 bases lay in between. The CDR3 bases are TGCAGTGCTAGAAGGACTGCGTCCTACGAGCAGTACTTC. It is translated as CSARRTASYEQYF.

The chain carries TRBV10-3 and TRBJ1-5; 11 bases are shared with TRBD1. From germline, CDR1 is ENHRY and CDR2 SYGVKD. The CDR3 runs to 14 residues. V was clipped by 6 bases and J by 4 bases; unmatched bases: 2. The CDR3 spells CAIRGQGANQPQHF. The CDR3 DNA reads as TGTGCCATCAGAGGACAGGGGGCGAATCAGCCCCAGCATTTT.